The rows below give T cell receptor beta chains drawn from one sample of a study of blood T cell repertoires in COVID-19. TCRdb's table, derived via immunoSEQ multiplex PCR, lists solely in-frame clones and lacks some. The sample records about 160,000 clones, 85% to 90% being singletons. Sequencing was performed on peripheral blood. The receptors here all came from a man between 18 and 35 years old with COVID-19, enrolled during active disease. Each CDR3 is given with its conserved first and last residue. The order of the fields is CDR3 DNA, CDR3 protein, V gene, clone size, J gene, D gene. The D gene is left open where the match is weak. For some rows the clone size is stated as once, few or many, or as a class when expanded; others skip it.

TGTGCCAGCAGTTTGGGACAGGCTCCGAACACCGGGGAGCTGTTTTTT | CASSLGQAPNTGELFF | TRBV27 | NA | TRBJ2-2 | TRBD1
TGTGCCAGCAGCTTGGACGGGGGCTCCTACAATGAGCAGTTCTTC | CASSLDGGSYNEQFF | TRBV5-4 | NA | TRBJ2-1 | NA
TGTGCCAGCAGGGGGACAGGGGGCTACAATGAGCAGTTCTTC | CASRGTGGYNEQFF | TRBV27 | NA | TRBJ2-1 | TRBD1
TGTGCCAGCAGCCGCCCCAGGGGGCGGCTAGACGGGGAGCTGTTTTTT | CASSRPRGRLDGELFF | TRBV27 | NA | TRBJ2-2 | TRBD1
TGTGCCAGCTCACCCGGGACAGGGGAGGCCTACTATGGCTACACCTTC | CASSPGTGEAYYGYTF | TRBV18 | NA | TRBJ1-2 | TRBD1
TGTGCCAGCAGTGAAGCACAGGGCTGGTCACCCCTCCACTTT | CASSEAQGWSPLHF | TRBV2 | once | TRBJ1-6 | NA
TGCGCCAGCAGCCAAGAGGCAGGTCGGGCGGGCGGCTACACCTTC | CASSQEAGRAGGYTF | TRBV4-3 | NA | TRBJ1-2 | NA
TGTGCCAGTAGTCCTTCCTTCTTTAGCGGTACAAACGGAGACGCCCCAGATACGCAGTATTTT | CASSPSFFSGTNGDAPDTQYF | TRBV19 | NA | TRBJ2-3 | NA
TGTGCCAGCAGCTTAGGGACTAGCGGGTTTAATGAGCAGTTCTTC | CASSLGTSGFNEQFF | TRBV11-2 | NA | TRBJ2-1 | TRBD2
TGTGCCAGCAGCGTAGCTGGAGGACTAGCGGGTAGCACAGATACGCAGTATTTT | CASSVAGGLAGSTDTQYF | TRBV9 | NA | TRBJ2-3 | TRBD2
TGTGCCAGCAGTTCTTCCCCCCCTCTGAGCTCCTACAATGAGCAGTTCTTC | CASSSSPPLSSYNEQFF | TRBV27 | once | TRBJ2-1 | NA
TGTGCCAGCAGCGTAAATCTAGTCACAGATACGCAGTATTTT | CASSVNLVTDTQYF | TRBV9 | NA | TRBJ2-3 | NA
TGTGCCTGGACCCACTCGCAACCCCAGCATTTT | CAWTHSQPQHF | TRBV30 | NA | TRBJ1-5 | NA
TGTGCCAGCAGTTACGGCGACAAGCCCTACGAGCAGTACTTC | CASSYGDKPYEQYF | TRBV6-5 | NA | TRBJ2-7 | NA
TGTGCCAGCAGCCAGAACCAAATCGGGACAGGGGGTGAAAAACTGTTTTTT | CASSQNQIGTGGEKLFF | TRBV5-5 | NA | TRBJ1-4 | TRBD1
TGTGCCAGCAGCCAAGATCAGGGGGCAACTAATGAAAAACTGTTTTTT | CASSQDQGATNEKLFF | TRBV4-2 | NA | TRBJ1-4 | TRBD1
TGTGCCAGTACCGACAACCCGGGACACAGCACAGATACGCAGTATTTT | CASTDNPGHSTDTQYF | TRBV19 | once | TRBJ2-3 | NA
TGTGCCAGCAGTCCCTTCGGGGGGAGGGATACGCAGTATTTT | CASSPFGGRDTQYF | TRBV6-5 | NA | TRBJ2-3 | TRBD2
TGCGCCAGCACCCCAGTGGCGGGACGTATGTACAATGAGCAGTTCTTC | CASTPVAGRMYNEQFF | TRBV4-1 | NA | TRBJ2-1 | NA
TGTGCCAGCAGTTTGCTAGCGGGAGTAAGGAATGAGCAGTTCTTC | CASSLLAGVRNEQFF | TRBV27 | once | TRBJ2-1 | TRBD2
TGTGCCAGCAGCCAAGATATCTATTATGGCTACACCTTC | CASSQDIYYGYTF | TRBV4-2 | NA | TRBJ1-2 | NA
TGTGCCAGCAGCCGGACAGGGGGACTGGATGAAGCTTTCTTT | CASSRTGGLDEAFF | TRBV7-3 | NA | TRBJ1-1 | TRBD1
TGTGCCATCAGCACAGGGGGCGAGAGCACTGAAGCTTTCTTT | CAISTGGESTEAFF | TRBV10-3 | NA | TRBJ1-1 | TRBD1
TGCGCCAGCAGCTTGGAACTAGCGGGGAACTACGAGCAGTACTTC | CASSLELAGNYEQYF | TRBV5-1 | NA | TRBJ2-7 | TRBD2
TGCGCCAGCAGTGAGGGGCAGTCGCCAGATACGCAGTATTTT | CASSEGQSPDTQYF | TRBV10-1 | NA | TRBJ2-3 | NA
TGTGCCAGCAGTAGCGGGAGGGCCTTTTCTTACGAGCAGTACTTC | CASSSGRAFSYEQYF | TRBV4-2 | NA | TRBJ2-7 | TRBD2
TGTGCCAGCAGCGCGGGACAGGGGGTTTACGAGCAGTACTTC | CASSAGQGVYEQYF | TRBV9 | NA | TRBJ2-7 | TRBD1
TGTGCCGTCGCGGGAGTCCCCTACAATGAGCAGTTCTTC | CAVAGVPYNEQFF | TRBV10-3 | NA | TRBJ2-1 | TRBD2
TGTGCCTGGAGCGCGAACAGGGAGGGTGGCTACACCTTC | CAWSANREGGYTF | TRBV30 | few | TRBJ1-2 | NA
TGTGCCACCTCGTTCGGTGGGACTAGCGTCTACAATGAGCAGTTCTTC | CATSFGGTSVYNEQFF | TRBV24-1 | NA | TRBJ2-1 | TRBD2
TGTGCCAGCAGCGTAGCGAGTCAGGCGACCTACGAGCAGTACTTC | CASSVASQATYEQYF | TRBV9 | once | TRBJ2-7 | NA
TGTGCCAGCAGTGCCAGACAGACCAATCAGCCCCAGCATTTT | CASSARQTNQPQHF | TRBV28 | NA | TRBJ1-5 | NA
TGTGCCAGCAGTCACCGGGACAGGCCTCCCTACGAGCAGTACTTC | CASSHRDRPPYEQYF | TRBV28 | NA | TRBJ2-7 | TRBD1
TGCAGCTCTCCGGGACAGGGAGATTCACCCCTCCACTTT | CSSPGQGDSPLHF | TRBV29-1 | NA | TRBJ1-6 | TRBD1
TGTGCCAGCAGCTCCGGGACAGGGGTAGATACGCAGTATTTT | CASSSGTGVDTQYF | TRBV6-2/TRBV6-3 | NA | TRBJ2-3 | TRBD1
TGCGCCAGCCGCCCGGGACTAGCGGGGAAAAAACCCTACAATGAGCAGTTCTTC | CASRPGLAGKKPYNEQFF | TRBV5-1 | NA | TRBJ2-1 | TRBD2
TGTGCCAGCAGCTTAGACGGCGGGAGGAGCACAGATACGCAGTATTTT | CASSLDGGRSTDTQYF | TRBV7-2 | NA | TRBJ2-3 | TRBD2